Below, 18 T cell receptor beta chains from the same sample are listed, as sequenced in a study of blood T cells in healthy people across ages (dated by TCRdb to the mid-2010s). The receptor library was made with 5' RACE. Instrument on record: Illumina HiSeq 2500. A second about 7 to 11 cycle PCR used a sample-barcoded 5' primer and a J-beta primer mix. TCRdb itself trimmed the public reads at Q25 with fastp, ran MiXCR and retained productive beta chains. Each CDR3 protein appears once, grouped with its most common genes and DNA. The sample data list roughly 1,000,000 distinct CDR3 sequences, and roughly 24% of these were observed just once. Jointly, the top ten make up about 0.69% of the sample. These records were also assigned to another study, of T cells of mothers and their children.

Sample: blood. These receptors were obtained from a girl aged 2 to 10 in good health.

V and J are TRBV5-1 and TRBJ1-1, with 10 bases that match TRBD1. This CDR3 contains 14 residues. Germline CDR1 and CDR2: SGHRS and YFSETQ. V was pared by 4 bases and J by 6 bases, with 6 bases of the junction left unmatched. For the CDR3, the DNA is TGCGCCAGCAGCCCGGGACAGGGGATCCCTGAAGCTTTCTTT. It is translated as CASSPGQGIPEAFF.

The chain links TRBV13 to TRBJ2-1, with TRBD1 matching 10 bases. In germline, CDR1 is PRHDT, CDR2 FYEKMQ (reference sequence). V shed 10 bases, J shed 8 bases, and the junction held 5 bases outside the gene matches. The CDR3 covers 12 residues. CDR3 protein: CANGDRGDEQFF. CDR3 nucleotide sequence: TGTGCCAACGGGGACAGGGGCGATGAGCAGTTCTTC.

This rearrangement joins TRBV28 to TRBJ2-5, with a weak D call TRBD1 (5 bases). The J call is doubtful: the DNA matches TRBJ2-7 better. CDR1 MDHEN and CDR2 SYDVKM come from the germline V gene. The CDR3 has 13 amino acids. Here the CDR3 reads CASTVGVRDEQYF. Here the CDR3 DNA reads TGTGCCAGCACTGTAGGGGTTCGGGACGAGCAGTACTTC.

V is TRBV6-5 and J is TRBJ2-7; 7 bases line up with TRBD2. There are 17 residues in the CDR3. Per the germline V gene, CDR1 is MNHEY and CDR2 is SVGAGI. J lost 1 base, V lost 0 bases, and 9 bases had no gene match. Here the CDR3 reads CASSYSIVRDYSYEQYF. CDR3 DNA: TGTGCCAGCAGTTACTCGATTGTTAGGGACTATTCCTACGAGCAGTACTTC.

The V and J genes are TRBV2 and TRBJ1-6; a possible D gene is TRBD1 (5 bases). The CDR3 runs 12 residues. CDR1 is SNHLY and CDR2 is FYNNEI in the germline V gene. Trimming cost V 7 bases and J 10 bases, with 11 bases left between them. The CDR3 here is CASKGDDSPLHF. CDR3 coding DNA: TGTGCCAGCAAAGGGGACGACTCACCCCTCCACTTT.

This clonotype has a handful of counts. The chain is built from TRBV20-1 and TRBJ2-5, with 8 bases aligning to TRBD2. This CDR3 region has 17 residues. The germline CDR1 and CDR2 sequences are DFQATT and SNEGSKA (reference sequence). V was pared by 2 bases and J by 4 bases, with 15 bases of the junction left unmatched. The CDR3 spells CSARRIISGIQGETQYF. CDR3 DNA sequence: TGCAGTGCTAGACGCATTATTAGCGGGATTCAGGGAGAGACCCAGTACTTC.

This clonotype has only one observation. The chain employs TRBV28 and TRBJ2-7; 12 positions match TRBD1. V lost 7 bases to trimming and J lost 4 bases; unmatched junction nucleotides: 5. The CDR3 has 14 residues. Germline CDR1 reads MDHEN; CDR2 reads SYDVKM. For the CDR3, the DNA is TGTGCCAGCAAGAGGGACAGGGGGCTGTACGAGCAGTACTTC. As protein: CASKRDRGLYEQYF. Full variable domain (remainder filled in from reference TRBV28 and TRBJ2-7): DVKVTQSSRYLVKRTGEKVFLECVQDMDHENMFWYRQDPGLGLRLIYFSYDVKMKEKGDIPEGYSVSREKKERFSLILESASTNQTSMYLCASKRDRGLYEQYFGPGTRLTVT.

The chain uses TRBV7-6 and TRBJ2-3; D is undetermined. Trimming took off 4 bases at V and 5 bases at J, with 7 bases between the two ends. CDR1 is SGHVS, CDR2 FNYEAQ, per germline. This CDR3 region has 12 residues. CDR3 loop: CASSSVQDTQYF. CDR3 DNA sequence: TGTGCCAGCAGCTCTGTACAAGATACGCAGTATTTT.

The table lists this clonotype with a few counts. This chain's CDR3 is CASSLNGEKLFF. CDR3 DNA sequence: TGTGCCAGCAGCTTAAACGGGGAAAAACTGTTTTTT. The V and J genes are TRBV7-9 and TRBJ1-4; D remains ambiguous. Germline V gene sequence: CDR1 SEHNR, CDR2 FQNEAQ (reference sequence). With 2 bases removed from V and 8 bases from J, the gap between germline ends came to 6 bases. This CDR3 is built from 12 residues.

The chain employs TRBV12-3 or TRBV12-4 and TRBJ2-1; possible D gene TRBD2, 6 bases. This CDR3 has 15 amino acids. The V end was cut by 5 bases, the J end by 10 bases, with 21 bases between. The CDR3 sequence is CASSPRLEGTREQFF. CDR3 nucleotide sequence: TGTGCCAGCAGTCCCCGACTAGAGGGTACCCGAGAGCAGTTCTTC.

This clonotype showed up just a few times. The chain joins TRBV29-1 to TRBJ1-1; the D gene is possibly TRBD1 (6 bases). There are 12 residues in the CDR3. Germline CDR1 and CDR2: SQVTM and ANQGSEA. V dropped 0 bases and J dropped 4 bases, with 6 bases sitting between them. The DNA for the CDR3 is TGCAGCGTTGAAGACAGGGGCACTGAAGCTTTCTTT. It translates to CSVEDRGTEAFF.

The V gene is TRBV18, the J gene TRBJ2-7; no reliable D call. This CDR3 region has 13 residues. Per the germline V gene, CDR1 is KGHSH and CDR2 is LQKENI. V gave up 3 bases and J gave up 5 bases, with 11 bases separating them. The CDR3 nucleotides are TGTGCCAGCTCACCGGAAAGCCTGAACGAGCAGTACTTC. It is translated as CASSPESLNEQYF.

The CDR3 is CASGWGNTGELFF. In nucleotides, the CDR3 is TGTGCCAGCGGGTGGGGGAACACCGGGGAGCTGTTTTTT. The genes are TRBV2 and TRBJ2-2; D ambiguous. V shed 8 bases and J shed 1 base, with 8 bases lying between them. This CDR3 spans 13 amino acids. From germline, CDR1 is SNHLY and CDR2 FYNNEI.

V gene TRBV29-1 combines with J gene TRBJ2-5; 11 bases align to TRBD2. After removal of 3 bases from V and 0 bases from J, the junction contained 9 bases not matched to a gene. Germline CDR1 and CDR2: SQVTM and ANQGSEA. The CDR3 extends over 17 amino acids. CDR3 protein: CSVDSASGRYDQETQYF. CDR3 DNA sequence: TGCAGCGTTGATTCGGCTAGCGGGAGGTACGACCAAGAGACCCAGTACTTC.

In its sample, this clonotype was seen a few times. This chain uses TRBV24-1 with TRBJ2-4; D is unresolved. The CDR3 totals 15 residues. CDR1 and CDR2 from the germline V gene are KGHDR and SFDVKD. V was trimmed by 3 bases and J by 3 bases, leaving 11 bases between them. CDR3 coding DNA: TGTGCCACCAGTGATAAGGACCGGGTCAAAAACATTCAGTACTTC. This sequence encodes CATSDKDRVKNIQYF.

J is TRBJ2-2 and V is TRBV19, with D perhaps matching TRBD2 (5 bases). V was cut by 5 bases and J by 2 bases, with 9 bases left in between. This CDR3 spans 14 amino acids. Looked up from germline, CDR1 is LNHDA and CDR2 is SQIVND (reference sequence). The CDR3: CASSLARNTGELFF. CDR3 sequence (DNA): TGTGCCAGTAGTCTAGCCCGAAACACCGGGGAGCTGTTTTTT.

This rearrangement joins TRBV5-1 to TRBJ2-1; TRBD2 is a possible D gene (5 bases). Looked up from germline, CDR1 is SGHRS and CDR2 is YFSETQ. The CDR3 contains 16 residues. V was shortened by 2 bases and J by 1 base, with 13 bases between the two germline ends. The CDR3 spells CASSLAALTSYNEQFF. CDR3 sequence (DNA): TGCGCCAGCAGCTTAGCGGCCCTCACTTCCTACAATGAGCAGTTCTTC.

The chain employs TRBV4-1 and TRBJ2-1, with D perhaps TRBD2 (6 bases). Germline CDR1 and CDR2: MGHRA and YSYEKL. The CDR3 contains 16 residues. The V end lost 3 bases, the J end lost 7 bases, and 19 bases lay between the germline ends. CDR3 protein: CASSQTPGTVPNEQFF. The CDR3 DNA sequence: TGCGCCAGCAGCCAGACTCCCGGGACTGTACCTAATGAGCAGTTCTTC.